What follows are 16 T cell receptor beta chains derived from one specimen sequenced in a study of OX40 agonist ivuxolimab in advanced cancers. Using immunoSEQ multiplex PCR, the repertoire was profiled, and TCRdb retains in-frame clones only, with some absent. The sample records 50,000 or so clones, approximately 83% being singletons. Sample: CD4+ or CD8+ T cells sorted from blood, taken in a trial of the OX40 agonist ivuxolimab. These receptors originate from an adult with an advanced solid tumor such as melanoma, head and neck, liver or kidney cancer.

This chain connects TRBV25-1 to TRBJ2-1, with a tentative D call TRBD1 (6 bases). The CDR3 covers 15 residues. Trimming stripped 1 base from V and 3 bases from J, with 10 bases between. Germline loops: CDR1 MGHDK, CDR2 SYGVNS. The CDR3 bases are TGTGCCAGCAGTGAATCAAGGACAGTCTACAATGAGCAGTTCTTC. It encodes CASSESRTVYNEQFF.

This chain connects TRBV16 to TRBJ2-1, with 7 positions matching TRBD1. J lost 13 bases, V lost 5 bases, and 5 bases had no gene match. CDR1 and CDR2 (germline): KGHSY, FQNENV. The CDR3 runs 11 residues. CDR3 loop: CASSTGTEQFF. DNA for the CDR3: TGTGCCAGCAGCACTGGGACAGAACAGTTCTTC.

The genes are TRBV5-6 and TRBJ2-5, with no clear D. This CDR3 spans 14 amino acids. CDR1 SGHDT and CDR2 YYEEEE come from the germline V gene. Trimming cost V 0 bases and J 1 base, with 7 bases left between them. DNA for the CDR3: TGTGCCAGCAGCTTGGCGGCAGTCCAAGAGACCCAGTACTTC. Amino acid sequence: CASSLAAVQETQYF. The variable domain in full, completed from reference TRBV5-6 and TRBJ2-5, reads DAGVTQSPTHLIKTRGQQVTLRCSPKSGHDTVSWYQQALGQGPQFIFQYYEEEERQRGNFPDRFSGHQFPNYSSELNVNALLLGDSALYLCASSLAAVQETQYFGPGTRLLVL.

The rearrangement joins TRBV27 to TRBJ2-3; 8 nucleotides line up with TRBD2. The J segment lost 3 bases and the V segment lost 4 bases, leaving 3 bases of the junction unmatched. Germline lookup yields CDR1 MNHEY and CDR2 SMNVEV (reference sequence). This CDR3 region has 14 residues. The CDR3 nucleotides are TGTGCCAGCAGTTCCCAGCGGGAGACAGATACGCAGTATTTT. Translating it yields CASSSQRETDTQYF.

This chain links TRBV7-8 with TRBJ1-5, with 7 bases that match TRBD1. The V gene's germline CDR1 is SGHVS and CDR2 FQNEAQ. Trimming took 3 bases from V and 0 from J; bases not matched to a gene: 8. CDR3 length: 17 amino acids. CDR3 DNA sequence: TGTGCCAGCAGCTTGGAGACAGGGACGTATAGCAATCAGCCCCAGCATTTT. Its translation is CASSLETGTYSNQPQHF.

The gene calls are TRBV27 and TRBJ1-4; no reliable D call. The CDR3 length is 15 residues. Germline loops: CDR1 MNHEY, CDR2 SMNVEV (reference sequence). V was pared by 5 bases and J by 0 bases, with 10 bases between. The chain's CDR3 is CASSLSVATNEKLFF. DNA of the CDR3: TGTGCCAGCAGTCTGTCAGTAGCAACTAATGAAAAACTGTTTTTT.

The chain is built from TRBV19 and TRBJ1-2; D call uncertain. Germline CDR1 and CDR2: LNHDA and SQIVND (reference sequence). Trimming stripped 9 bases from V and 8 bases from J, with 19 bases between. The CDR3 runs 13 residues. CDR3 DNA sequence: TGTGCCAGCGCCGAGGGCGGGGAAAGAGGCTACACCTTC. Amino acid sequence: CASAEGGERGYTF.

This sequence joins TRBV5-6 and TRBJ2-2; possibly TRBD1 or TRBD2 for D (5 bases each). V lost 4 bases, J lost 6 bases, and 16 bases lay in between. CDR3 size: 15 residues. In germline, CDR1 is SGHDT, CDR2 YYEEEE. This chain's CDR3 is CASSPWDRIPGELFF. In nucleotides, the CDR3 is TGTGCCAGCAGCCCCTGGGACCGGATACCCGGGGAGCTGTTTTTT.

The rearrangement uses TRBV18 and TRBJ1-4; 10 positions agree with TRBD1. CDR1 is KGHSH, CDR2 LQKENI, per germline. The J segment lost 7 bases and the V segment lost 6 bases, leaving 5 bases of the junction unmatched. The CDR3 spans 14 residues. For the CDR3, the DNA is TGTGCCAGCTCCGCGACAGGGGGCTTTGAAAAACTGTTTTTT. Residues: CASSATGGFEKLFF.

V gene TRBV4-2 combines with J gene TRBJ1-6, with 10 positions matching TRBD1. The J segment lost 6 bases and the V segment lost 0 bases, leaving 5 bases of the junction unmatched. Germline V gene lookup returns CDR1 LGHNA and CDR2 YNFKEQ. The CDR3 is made up of 17 amino acids. CDR3 DNA sequence: TGTGCCAGCAGCCAAGATTTACGGGACAGGGGTAATTCACCCCTCCACTTT. This translates into CASSQDLRDRGNSPLHF.

J is TRBJ2-7 and V is TRBV5-5; D is perhaps TRBD1 (6 bases). V lost 2 bases to trimming and J lost 3 bases, with 15 bases between them. The CDR3 has 15 amino acids. Germline assignment: CDR1 SGHKS and CDR2 YYEKEE (reference sequence). CDR3 sequence: CASSFALQTGYEQYF. The CDR3 DNA reads TGTGCCAGCAGCTTTGCGTTGCAGACAGGCTACGAGCAGTACTTC.

In regard to this clone: The same CDR3 also results from other DNA sequences found in this sample. The CDR3 sequence is CASSRQGHQPQHF. The CDR3 DNA sequence: TGCGCCAGCAGCCGACAGGGGCATCAGCCCCAGCATTTT. This chain links TRBV4-1 with TRBJ1-5; 8 bases line up with TRBD1. The CDR3 is made up of 13 amino acids. Germline values: CDR1 MGHRA, CDR2 YSYEKL. V was clipped by 4 bases and J by 5 bases; unmatched bases: 1.

This chain uses TRBV5-6 with TRBJ1-2, with D possibly TRBD1 on 5 matching bases. V lost 2 bases, J lost 3 bases, and 14 bases lay in between. Germline V gene data show CDR1 as SGHDT and CDR2 as YYEEEE. The CDR3 loop spans 15 amino acids. In nucleotides, the CDR3 is TGTGCCAGCAGCTTCCGGGGCCGGAGGGACTATGGCTACACCTTC. Its translation is CASSFRGRRDYGYTF.

This clone came up once. V usage is TRBV6-1 and J usage is TRBJ1-2, with 7 positions matching TRBD1. J gave up 8 bases and V 7 bases, and 4 bases lay outside the gene matches. The length of the CDR3 is 11 residues. Germline-derived CDR1 and CDR2 are MNHNS and SASEGT. The CDR3 DNA is TGTGCCAGCACCGCAGGGGGAGGCTACACCTTC. Protein sequence: CASTAGGGYTF.

V and J are TRBV28 and TRBJ2-7; D gene uncertain. The germline gives CDR1 MDHEN, CDR2 SYDVKM. CDR3 length: 12 residues. Trimming removed 8 bases at V and 1 base at J, with 9 bases between. The CDR3 loop is CASLGMSYEQYF. The CDR3 DNA is TGTGCCAGCCTCGGAATGTCCTACGAGCAGTACTTC.

The rearrangement links TRBV4-2 to TRBJ2-3, with a weak D call TRBD2 (7 bases). The CDR3 has 14 residues. Trimming left V 3 bases short and J 8 bases short, with 15 bases between. Germline V gives CDR1 LGHNA, CDR2 YNFKEQ. The chain's CDR3 is CASSQASGQITQYF. The CDR3 nucleotides read TGTGCCAGCAGCCAGGCTAGCGGACAGATTACGCAGTATTTT.